The subject of this entry is one T cell receptor (beta chain). The ends were cut back, 5 bases at V and 6 bases at J, with 10 bases in the middle. CDR3 length: 13 amino acids. Germline lookup yields CDR1 MNHNS and CDR2 SASEGT. The assay was immunoSEQ multiplex PCR, and TCRdb's table has in-frame clones only and misses some. This table holds 60,000 to 90,000 clones, roughly 96% found once. The sample originates from a study of technical replicates of blood from a few donors. Sequenced: T cells isolated from PBMCs. The origin of this receptor is a human donor in good health. This chain joins TRBV6-1 and TRBJ1-4; possible D gene TRBD1, 5 bases. DNA for the CDR3: TGTGCCAGCAGTTTCAGGGAGGATGAAAAACTGTTTTTT. Protein product: CASSFREDEKLFF.